This T cell receptor beta chain was identified during a study of blood T cell repertoires in COVID-19. Study at large: Italy, Spain and the United States were the sources of the convalescent and acute COVID-19 samples. T cells, B-cell-depleted T cells, or PBMCs provided the cDNA or gDNA that served as material.

As processed by the authors: Amplification of reference gene primers provided the estimated nucleated cell counts. Sequenced by immunoSEQ multiplex PCR; TCRdb stores in-frame clones only, minus some. D and trimming were read from the DNA, whereas the V and J calls and clone size are those reported in that table. The sample has 430,000 or so clones; roughly 90% are singletons. Participants came from about 24 US areas, aged about 18 to 89 years. The CDR3 has 15 amino acids. Germline CDR1 SGDLS, CDR2 YYNGEE. V lost 4 bases, J lost 0 bases, and 6 bases stayed unmatched. The clonotype was recovered from a middle-aged woman who had recovered from COVID-19. What was sequenced was PBMCs or T cells enriched from blood (not recorded which). The chain uses TRBV9 and TRBJ1-1; 7 bases line up with TRBD1. CDR3 sequence: CASSPKGQLNTEAFF. DNA for the CDR3: TGTGCCAGCAGCCCTAAGGGACAGCTGAACACTGAAGCTTTCTTT.